Listed below are T cell receptor beta chains from one sample, sequenced in a study of beta chain features in type 1 diabetes. Method: immunoSEQ multiplex PCR; TCRdb's copy keeps in-frame clones and lacks some. The sample consists of 400,000 or so clones, over 9% of them appearing once. The material sequenced was central memory CD4+ T cells from blood. The receptors were gathered from a young man with type 1 diabetes. Each CDR3 is given with its conserved first and last residue. The D gene is left open where the match is weak. Clone size is given for some rows only: seen once, a few or many times, or a class if the clone is expanded.

v_call	cdr3_length	d_call	clone_size	j_call	cdr3_nt	cdr3_aa
TRBV11-1	14	NA	few	TRBJ2-1	TGTGCCAGCAGCTTAAGGGACTTGTACAATGAGCAGTTCTTC	CASSLRDLYNEQFF
TRBV7-2	12	NA	few	TRBJ2-5	TGTGCCAGCAGCTTAGGGGGACTGAAGCAGTACTTC	CASSLGGLKQYF
TRBV4-1	15	TRBD1	NA	TRBJ2-7	TGCGCCAGCAGCCAAGACCAGGGGGCCTTCTACGAGCAGTACTTC	CASSQDQGAFYEQYF
TRBV29-1	13	NA	NA	TRBJ1-4	TGCAGCGTCGCCGGGACAACTAATGAAAAACTGTTTTTT	CSVAGTTNEKLFF
TRBV5-4	14	NA	few	TRBJ2-1	TGTGCAGCAGGTGGCGGGACGGCCTACAATGAGCAGTTCTTC	CAAGGGTAYNEQFF
TRBV7-9	14	TRBD1	NA	TRBJ1-2	TGTGCCAGCAGCCGACAGGGAACTAACTATGGCTACACCTTC	CASSRQGTNYGYTF
TRBV6-5	16	TRBD1	NA	TRBJ2-2	TGTGCCAGCAGTTACGAGAGACAGGGATGGGGCGGGGAGCTGTTTTTT	CASSYERQGWGGELFF
TRBV7-9	16	TRBD1	NA	TRBJ2-2	TGTGCCAGCAGCCAGGGCGACAGGGGGCCCACCGGGGAGCTGTTTTTT	CASSQGDRGPTGELFF
TRBV28	15	NA	NA	TRBJ2-5	TGTGCCAGCAGCTCGCCCTTTGGGGGTAGGGAGACCCAGTACTTC	CASSSPFGGRETQYF
TRBV11-3	15	TRBD1	few	TRBJ2-2	TGTGCCAGCAGCCCTCAACAGGGGATAACCGGGGAGCTGTTTTTT	CASSPQQGITGELFF
TRBV11-2	19	TRBD2	few	TRBJ2-1	TGTGCCAGCAGCTTATCCCTAGCGGGAGGAGGGGGCTCCTACAATGAGCAGTTCTTC	CASSLSLAGGGGSYNEQFF
TRBV7-9	14	TRBD1	NA	TRBJ1-1	TGTGCCAGCAGCTTAGGAGGGGGCAGCTCTGAAGCTTTCTTT	CASSLGGGSSEAFF
TRBV7-2	16	TRBD1	few	TRBJ1-1	TGTGCCAGCAGCTTCGGGACAGGGTTAATGAACACTGAAGCTTTCTTT	CASSFGTGLMNTEAFF
TRBV5-6	13	NA	few	TRBJ2-7	TGTGCCAGCAGCTGGGGGATCGGGAACGAGCAGTACTTC	CASSWGIGNEQYF
TRBV18	14	NA	NA	TRBJ2-7	TGTGCCAGCTCACCACCGAGCCCAGCAGACGAGCAGTACTTC	CASSPPSPADEQYF
TRBV7-3	16	TRBD1	many	TRBJ1-1	TGTGCCAGCAGCTTAAGGACAGGGGGCGAAGACACTGAAGCTTTCTTT	CASSLRTGGEDTEAFF
TRBV5-4	14	NA	NA	TRBJ1-2	TGTGCCAGCAGCCAAACTGCGACAGTTCTAGGCTACACCTTC	CASSQTATVLGYTF
TRBV27	13	NA	few	TRBJ1-1	TGTGCCAGCAGTTCGTTGGGGAACACTGAAGCTTTCTTT	CASSSLGNTEAFF
TRBV28	15	NA	NA	TRBJ1-2	TGTGCCAGCAGTCCCGGGGGAGGGCTCGGATATGGCTACACCTTC	CASSPGGGLGYGYTF
TRBV29-1	16	NA	few	TRBJ2-7	TGCAGCGTTGCGGGCACGGGCGGCTACGAGGCCTACGAGCAGTACTTC	CSVAGTGGYEAYEQYF
TRBV5-1	15	NA	NA	TRBJ2-3	TGCGCCAGCAGCTTGGAACATCCTAGCACAGATACGCAGTATTTT	CASSLEHPSTDTQYF
TRBV7-3	13	NA	few	TRBJ1-1	TGTGCCAGCAGCTTAAGGGGGGACACTGAAGCTTTCTTT	CASSLRGDTEAFF
TRBV21-1	14	NA	NA	TRBJ2-5	TGTGCCAGCAGCAAATTCCTGATCGAAGAGACCCAGTACTTC	CASSKFLIEETQYF
TRBV4-2	17	TRBD2	few	TRBJ2-7	TGTGCCAGCAGCCAAGTCCCAGGAATAGCGGGGCTCTACGAGCAGTACTTC	CASSQVPGIAGLYEQYF
TRBV5-6	15	NA	NA	TRBJ2-7	TGTGCCAGCAGCTTGGGTCTCGCGGGCGCCTACGAGCAGTACTTC	CASSLGLAGAYEQYF
TRBV6-6	14	NA	many	TRBJ2-5	TGTGCCAGCAGTTACTCGCCGGGTTCAGAGACCCAGTACTTC	CASSYSPGSETQYF
TRBV5-1	14	NA	few	TRBJ1-3	TGCGCCAGCAGCCTAGGCACAACTGGAAACACCATATATTTT	CASSLGTTGNTIYF
TRBV11-2	15	NA	few	TRBJ1-3	TGTGCCAGCAGCTTCAGACAAGACTCTGGAAACACCATATATTTT	CASSFRQDSGNTIYF
TRBV11-1	13	NA	NA	TRBJ2-7	TGTGCCAGCAGCTTAGGACTGATCTACGAGCAGTACTTC	CASSLGLIYEQYF
TRBV5-5	14	TRBD1	NA	TRBJ2-5	TGTGCCAGCAGCTGGGGACAGCAACAAGAGACCCAGTACTTC	CASSWGQQQETQYF
TRBV7-9	15	TRBD2	few	TRBJ2-7	TGTGCCAGCAGCCCCCCCGGGGGGGGGCTCGGTGAGCAGTACTTC	CASSPPGGGLGEQYF
TRBV5-1	13	NA	few	TRBJ1-2	TGCGCCAGCAGCTTGGTAGGGGACTATGGCTACACCTTC	CASSLVGDYGYTF
TRBV11-2	14	NA	NA	TRBJ1-1	TGTGCCAGCAGCTTATGGCCGGGGAACACTGAAGCTTTCTTT	CASSLWPGNTEAFF
TRBV10-3	14	NA	NA	TRBJ1-5	TGTGCCAGCAGTTTAGGACAGCTTGAACAGCCCCAGCATTTT	CASSLGQLEQPQHF
TRBV4-1	13	NA	NA	TRBJ1-5	TGCGCCAGCAGCCAAGATTGGGGCCAGCCCCAGCATTTT	CASSQDWGQPQHF
TRBV30	14	NA	NA	TRBJ1-4	TGTGCCTGGAGTATAGGGCCTTATAATGAAAAACTGTTTTTT	CAWSIGPYNEKLFF
TRBV5-1	14	NA	NA	TRBJ1-1	TGCGCCAGCAGCAACCCACCCGGACAGCTTGAAGCTTTCTTT	CASSNPPGQLEAFF
TRBV10-3	16	TRBD1	few	TRBJ2-2	TGTGCCATCAGTCCCCGGGACAGGGAATACACCGGGGAGCTGTTTTTT	CAISPRDREYTGELFF
TRBV5-1	17	NA	few	TRBJ1-4	TGCGCCAGCAGCTTGGGGGCCGGGGGCGGTACTAATGAAAAACTGTTTTTT	CASSLGAGGGTNEKLFF
TRBV5-1	16	TRBD2	few	TRBJ2-3	TGCGCCAGCAGCTTCTTTCCTAGCGGGAGCTCAGATACGCAGTATTTT	CASSFFPSGSSDTQYF
TRBV28	15	NA	few	TRBJ1-1	TGTGCCAGCAGCGTGGGGGGGTCGGGCGACACTGAAGCTTTCTTT	CASSVGGSGDTEAFF
TRBV19	13	TRBD1	few	TRBJ1-2	TGTGCCAGTAGTATAAGGACAGGGAATGGCTACACCTTC	CASSIRTGNGYTF
TRBV11-1	15	TRBD1	many	TRBJ1-2	TGTGCCAGCAGCTCGGGACAGACCCGAGGCTATGGCTACACCTTC	CASSSGQTRGYGYTF
TRBV9	13	NA	few	TRBJ1-1	TGTGCCAGCAGCTTAGGCAGGGGAACTGAAGCTTTCTTT	CASSLGRGTEAFF
TRBV18	14	TRBD1	few	TRBJ2-7	TGTGCCAGCTCACCTCGACAGGGGTCGTACGAGCAGTACTTC	CASSPRQGSYEQYF
TRBV27	15	TRBD1	few	TRBJ2-7	TGTGCCAGCAGTTTCGCCGACAGGGCGGTGTACGAGCAGTACTTC	CASSFADRAVYEQYF
TRBV27	13	NA	NA	TRBJ1-1	TGTGCCAGCAGTTTCACGGGGAACACTGAAGCTTTCTTT	CASSFTGNTEAFF
TRBV11-2	12	NA	NA	TRBJ2-7	TGTGCCAGCAGCTTACAGGTTGACGAGCAGTACTTC	CASSLQVDEQYF
TRBV12-5	13	NA	many	TRBJ1-2	TGTGCTAGTGGTTTGGACCATCCCTATGGCTACACCTTC	CASGLDHPYGYTF
TRBV21-1	19	NA	few	TRBJ2-5	TGTGCCAGCAGCAAAGGATGGTGGATGGGGGATAACAGACAAGAGACCCAGTACTTC	CASSKGWWMGDNRQETQYF
TRBV7-9	15	TRBD2	few	TRBJ2-1	TGTGCCAGCAGCTTACGAGCGGGAGGGCGCAATGAGCAGTTCTTC	CASSLRAGGRNEQFF
TRBV6-1	14	NA	once	TRBJ1-1	TGTGCCAGCAGGGATGATGCCGTGAACACTGAAGCTTTCTTT	CASRDDAVNTEAFF
TRBV2	15	NA	NA	TRBJ1-6	TGTGCCAGCAGTGGCGTAGGGGGATCCAATTCACCCCTCCACTTT	CASSGVGGSNSPLHF
TRBV5-4	14	NA	NA	TRBJ1-1	TGTGCCAGCACCTGGGGGGGGGAAACCACTGAAGCTTTCTTT	CASTWGGETTEAFF
TRBV10-3	12	NA	few	TRBJ2-5	TGTGCCATCAGGGGGCTGAGAGAGACCCAGTACTTC	CAIRGLRETQYF
TRBV28	12	NA	few	TRBJ2-7	TGTGCCAGCAGGATCGGCGCTAACGAGCAGTACTTC	CASRIGANEQYF
TRBV18	13	NA	NA	TRBJ2-1	TGTGCCAGCTCACCGGGGAGGAACAATGAGCAGTTCTTC	CASSPGRNNEQFF
TRBV7-6	13	NA	few	TRBJ1-4	TGTGCCAGCAGCCAAAACAGAAATGAAAAACTGTTTTTT	CASSQNRNEKLFF